The entry that follows covers one T cell receptor beta chain sequence. The CDR3 contains 18 residues. Germline V gene lookup returns CDR1 LGHNA and CDR2 YSLEER. J lost 3 bases, V lost 1 base, and 10 bases had no gene match. The data are from a study of blood T cell repertoires in COVID-19. Sequencing was performed with immunoSEQ multiplex PCR; in TCRdb, only in-frame clones are kept and a portion is missing. Seen here are a few hundred thousand clones, approximately 92% observed once, and the top ten hold roughly 18%. The gene calls are TRBV4-3 and TRBJ2-3, with 10 bases identical to TRBD2. This receptor was taken from a woman aged 25 to 39 who had recovered from COVID-19. Sequenced sample: PBMCs or T cells enriched from blood (not recorded which). This CDR3 reads CASSQVFRTSGKTDTQYF. The CDR3 bases are TGCGCCAGCAGCCAAGTATTCCGTACTAGCGGGAAGACAGATACGCAGTATTTT.